Presented here are 3 T cell receptor beta chains from one specimen sequenced in a study of blood T cell repertoires in COVID-19. This table comes from immunoSEQ multiplex PCR, and its TCRdb copy is limited to in-frame clones, with some not included. The table has 200,000 to 300,000 clones, about nine tenths seen once. The sequenced sample was peripheral blood. The receptors derive from a woman aged 40 to 50 who had recovered from COVID-19.

V gene TRBV27 combines with J gene TRBJ1-1; D remains unclear. CDR1 is MNHEY, CDR2 SMNVEV, per germline (reference sequence). Trimming removed 5 bases at V and 1 base at J, with 11 bases between. This CDR3 contains 14 residues. CDR3 in amino acids: CASSPRRGNTEAFF. CDR3 DNA: TGTGCCAGCAGTCCGAGGCGGGGGAACACTGAAGCTTTCTTT.

V usage is TRBV10-3 and J usage is TRBJ2-3; D call uncertain. This CDR3 has 12 amino acids. V was trimmed by 5 bases and J by 1 base, leaving 4 bases between them. CDR1 is ENHRY and CDR2 is SYGVKD in the germline V gene. CDR3 nucleotide sequence: TGTGCCATCAGTAGCGGCACAGATACGCAGTATTTT. Residues: CAISSGTDTQYF.

The chain links TRBV7-2 to TRBJ2-3; 7 bases match TRBD1. The CDR3 loop spans 14 amino acids. Looked up from germline, CDR1 is SGHTA and CDR2 is FQGNSA. Germline trimming cut 5 bases from V and 4 bases from J; bases unmatched to any gene: 6. CDR3 bases: TGTGCCAGCAGCCTGACAGGGTACGCAGATACGCAGTATTTT. It translates to CASSLTGYADTQYF.